The T cell receptor (beta chain) under discussion was sequenced for a study of CXCR3-negative and CXCR3-positive naive CD8 T cells. Comments on this clonotype: What it binds is unknown.

The CDR3 loop spans 16 amino acids. CDR1 and CDR2 from the germline V gene are SGHVS and FNYEAQ. The study, taken as a whole, reports: Naive subsets had comparable surface CD5; TCR strength was inferred from TRB CDR3 properties. Comparison of naive CXCR3-negative and CXCR3-positive cells revealed similar TRBV-TRBJ usage, while memory cells differed. Memory CD8+ cells showed much lower diversity, while both naive subsets were comparably high.

5' RACE that incorporated UMI labels was used to prepare the TRB cDNA libraries. TCRdb derives one entry per CDR3 protein from the 5' RACE reads, leaving out DNA. This sample contains 46,000 or so distinct CDR3 sequences. Sequenced input: naive CXCR3- CD8+ T cells from blood. As to subset: CD45RO-CCR7+CD27+CD95- naive CD8+ T cells lacking CXCR3 (TNR3-). The chain has TRBV7-6 and TRBJ2-7; no DNA is available, so the TRBD1 call from TCRdb remains unchecked. The sequence came from a human donor in good health. Some clones in this sample may be carry-over from other donors' samples. The CDR3 sequence is CASSPEAGASSYEQYF.